This T cell receptor beta chain was identified during a study of T cells after yellow fever vaccination. Researchers made TCR cDNA using 5'RACE template switching, and this step added a universal primer site and UMIs. MiXCR was run by TCRdb on the 5' RACE reads, yielding one entry per CDR3 protein. The table includes some 550,000 distinct CDR3 sequences, roughly 21% detected once. This clonotype was detected a few times. The germline CDR1 and CDR2 sequences are DFQATT and SNEGSKA (reference sequence). V dropped 0 bases and J dropped 0 bases, with 8 bases sitting between them. This CDR3 has 15 residues.

This clonotype was sampled from a man aged 30 to 45 who received the YFV17D yellow fever vaccine. The sequences come from PBMCs, collected 15 days after the yellow fever booster vaccination. J is TRBJ2-2 and V is TRBV20-1, with D maybe TRBD2 (5 bases). The CDR3 sequence: CSARDPGTNTGELFF. DNA of the CDR3: TGCAGTGCTAGAGACCCGGGAACGAACACCGGGGAGCTGTTTTTT.